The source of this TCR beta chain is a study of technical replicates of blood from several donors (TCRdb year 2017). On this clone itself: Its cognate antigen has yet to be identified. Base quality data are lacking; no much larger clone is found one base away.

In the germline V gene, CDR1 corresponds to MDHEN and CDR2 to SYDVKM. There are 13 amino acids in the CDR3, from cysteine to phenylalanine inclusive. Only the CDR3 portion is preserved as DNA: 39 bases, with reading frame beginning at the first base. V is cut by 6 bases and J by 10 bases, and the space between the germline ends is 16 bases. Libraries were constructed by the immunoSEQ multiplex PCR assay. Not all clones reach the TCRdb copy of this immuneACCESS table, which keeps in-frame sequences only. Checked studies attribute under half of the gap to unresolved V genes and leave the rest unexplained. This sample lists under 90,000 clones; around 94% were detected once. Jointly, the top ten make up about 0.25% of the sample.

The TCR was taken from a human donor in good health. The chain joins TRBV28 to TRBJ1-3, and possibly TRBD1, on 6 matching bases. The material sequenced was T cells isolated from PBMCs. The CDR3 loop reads CASSQGNPKTIYF. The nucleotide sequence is TGTGCCAGCAGCCAGGGGAACCCCAAGACCATATATTTT.